This T cell receptor (beta chain) was captured in a study of blood T cell repertoires in COVID-19. Overall study: Whether acute or convalescent, the COVID-19 samples came from the United States, Italy and Spain.

This table comes from immunoSEQ multiplex PCR, and its TCRdb copy is limited to in-frame clones, with some not included. The table lists a few hundred thousand clones, about 86% of them singletons. During active infection, Seattle patients enrolled and were then monitored through disease. This CDR3 spans 15 amino acids. The germline V and J ends were trimmed by 0 bases and 8 bases, with 14 bases remaining between them. The germline gives CDR1 SGHNT, CDR2 YYREEE (reference sequence). V and J are TRBV5-4 and TRBJ1-4, with a weak D call TRBD1 (6 bases). Sequenced: peripheral blood. This clonotype was sampled from an older woman with COVID-19, enrolled during active disease. The CDR3 DNA is TGTGCCAGCAGCTTGGCTACAGGGACGGGCGAAAAACTGTTTTTT. The encoded protein is CASSLATGTGEKLFF.